This TCR beta chain was obtained from a study of CD8 T cells in ankylosing spondylitis. TCRdb reprocessed the 5' RACE reads via MiXCR and lists one record per CDR3 protein. The repertoire holds about 170,000 distinct CDR3 sequences, around 19% seen once, with 7.8% in the top ten. V was cut by 9 bases and J by 0 bases, with 12 bases left in between. The CDR3 totals 14 residues. The TCR comes from a male donor with ankylosing spondylitis or in good health (not recorded which). The sample comprised blood, either unsorted or a sorted T cell fraction (not recorded which). The chain has TRBV12-3 or TRBV12-4 and TRBJ1-5; no reliable D call. For the CDR3, the DNA is TGTGCCAGTAGACCTCCACTTAGCAATCAGCCCCAGCATTTT. It specifies CASRPPLSNQPQHF.